This T cell receptor beta chain is drawn from a study of beta chain features in type 1 diabetes. Every bit of the isolated RNA underwent reverse transcription, so sequencing read expressed TCRB transcripts. Sequencing was performed with immunoSEQ multiplex PCR; in TCRdb, only in-frame clones are kept and a portion is missing. This table has 120,000 to 150,000 clones, over 9.5% appearing once. Deletions cut 4 bases from V and 0 bases from J, with 9 bases between. Germline V lookup: CDR1 SQVTM, CDR2 ANQGSEA. CDR3 length: 13 residues. Study observations and caveats: Insertion counts at VDJ junctions were lower in type 1 diabetes patients, who also showed more deletions there. Cells with high TCR expression could be over-represented by cDNA sequencing.

This clone was counted ten times or more. Its antigen remains unidentified. Sequencing was carried out using naive CD4+ T cells from blood. The rearrangement uses TRBV29-1 and TRBJ1-1, with D uncertain. This sequence was found in a man aged 18 to 30 in good health. CDR3 loop: CSVVRRLNTEAFF. CDR3 sequence (DNA): TGCAGCGTTGTCCGGAGGCTGAACACTGAAGCTTTCTTT.